These 3 T cell receptor beta chains share one sample of origin, sequenced in a study of CD8+CD57+ T cells in acquired aplastic anemia. Researchers used genomic DNA as the template to profile TCR beta VDJ and CDR3. From the reads, TCRdb called clonotypes with MiXCR, one entry per CDR3 protein. Seen here are 80,000 or so distinct CDR3 sequences, approximately 46% observed once, and the top ten hold over 50%. Source material: sorted CD4+, CD8+, or CD8+CD57+ T cells (not recorded which) from PBMCs. The receptors were gathered from a human donor in good health, serving as a control.

This chain's CDR3 is CATSRGAGDTQYF. The CDR3 DNA sequence: TGTGCCACCAGCAGAGGAGCGGGTGATACGCAGTATTTT. V usage is TRBV15 and J usage is TRBJ2-3, with D maybe TRBD2 (6 bases). The CDR3 spans 13 residues. V lost 1 base to trimming and J lost 6 bases, with 8 bases between them. Germline values: CDR1 LNHNV, CDR2 YYDKDF (reference sequence).

This clonotype was observed many times. The chain combines TRBV24-1 with TRBJ2-5; 9 bases fit TRBD2. Trimming at V came to 4 bases and at J to 5 bases, leaving 7 bases not matched to a gene. Germline V gene data show CDR1 as KGHDR and CDR2 as SFDVKD. The CDR3 is 15 residues long. The CDR3 nucleotides are TGTGCCACCAGTGAGGCCGGGACTAGCTGGGAGACCCAGTACTTC. Its protein is CATSEAGTSWETQYF.

The V call is TRBV2, the J call TRBJ2-5, with 11 bases matching TRBD1. V lost 5 bases, J lost 4 bases, and 6 bases stayed unmatched. CDR1 is SNHLY, CDR2 FYNNEI, per germline. CDR3 length: 15 amino acids. In DNA, the CDR3 is TGTGCCAGCAGTTCTGGACAGGGGGCTGGAGAGACCCAGTACTTC. Residues: CASSSGQGAGETQYF.